Described below is a single TCR beta chain sequence and its context. The antigen remains unidentified. This CDR3 is also generated by other DNA sequences in the sample. The data stem from a study of shared clonotypes between healthy human individuals. Study findings and constraints: Around 5% of naive CD4 clonotypes were common to a few donors. Relative to their counterparts shared across all four donors, non-shared clonotypes exhibited diminished generation probabilities.

An even split of each subset's genomic DNA across several immunoSEQ plates was performed. This table comes from immunoSEQ multiplex PCR, and its TCRdb copy is limited to in-frame clones, with some not included. The data contain about 680,000 clones, approximately 90% of them seen just once; the ten biggest clones take up roughly 24%. Naive CD8 cells lacked CD45RO and underwent positive selection for CCR7, leaving out terminally differentiated effector memory CD45RA+ cells. V was clipped by 3 bases and J by 5 bases, with 7 bases between them. CDR1 and CDR2 from the germline V gene are MDHEN and SYDVKM. This CDR3 comprises 12 residues.

J is TRBJ1-1 and V is TRBV28; D remains ambiguous. Specimen: naive CD8+ T cells sorted from blood. This sequence originates from a man aged 25 to 45 in good health. The CDR3 DNA reads TGTGCCAGCAGTTTTGGAGGGACTGAAGCTTTCTTT. This translates into CASSFGGTEAFF.